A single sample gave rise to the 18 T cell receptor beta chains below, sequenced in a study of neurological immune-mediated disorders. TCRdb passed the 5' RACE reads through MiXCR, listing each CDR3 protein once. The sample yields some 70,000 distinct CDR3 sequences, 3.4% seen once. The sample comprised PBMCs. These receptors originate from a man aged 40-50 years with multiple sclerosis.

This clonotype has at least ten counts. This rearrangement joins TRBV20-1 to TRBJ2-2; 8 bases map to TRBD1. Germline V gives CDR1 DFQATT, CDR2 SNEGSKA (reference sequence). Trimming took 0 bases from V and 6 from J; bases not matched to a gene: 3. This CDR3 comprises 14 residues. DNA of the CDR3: TGCAGTGCTAGAGATGTCAGGGGGCCCGGGGAGCTGTTTTTT. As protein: CSARDVRGPGELFF.

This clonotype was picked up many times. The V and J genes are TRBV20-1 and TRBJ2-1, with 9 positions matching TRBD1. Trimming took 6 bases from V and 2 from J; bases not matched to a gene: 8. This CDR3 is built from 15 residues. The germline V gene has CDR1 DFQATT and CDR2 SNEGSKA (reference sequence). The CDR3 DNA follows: TGCAGTGCCAAACAGGGGGCGGTCACCTACAATGAGCAGTTCTTC. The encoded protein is CSAKQGAVTYNEQFF.

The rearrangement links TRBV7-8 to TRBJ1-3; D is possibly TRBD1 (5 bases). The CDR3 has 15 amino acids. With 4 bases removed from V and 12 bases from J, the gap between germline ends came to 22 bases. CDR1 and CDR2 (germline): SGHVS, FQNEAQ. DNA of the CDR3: TGTGCCAGCAGCTCCACCGGGACCCAGGGAAAAAACATATATTTT. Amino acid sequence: CASSSTGTQGKNIYF.

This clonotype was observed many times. This CDR3 is CATSIQGTYEQYF. The CDR3 DNA reads TGTGCCACCAGCATACAGGGAACCTACGAGCAGTACTTC. The chain has TRBV15 and TRBJ2-7; TRBD1 is a possible D gene (6 bases). V lost 4 bases and J 2 bases, leaving 9 bases between the germline ends. CDR1 is LNHNV, CDR2 YYDKDF, per germline (reference sequence). The CDR3 spans 13 residues.

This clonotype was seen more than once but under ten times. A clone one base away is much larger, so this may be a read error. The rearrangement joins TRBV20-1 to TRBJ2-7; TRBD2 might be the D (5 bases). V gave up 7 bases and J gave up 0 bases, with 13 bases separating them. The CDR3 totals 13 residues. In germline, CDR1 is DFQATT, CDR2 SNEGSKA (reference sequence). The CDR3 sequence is CSDSLGSSYEQYF. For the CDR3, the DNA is TGCAGTGATAGCCTTGGGAGCTCCTACGAGCAGTACTTC.

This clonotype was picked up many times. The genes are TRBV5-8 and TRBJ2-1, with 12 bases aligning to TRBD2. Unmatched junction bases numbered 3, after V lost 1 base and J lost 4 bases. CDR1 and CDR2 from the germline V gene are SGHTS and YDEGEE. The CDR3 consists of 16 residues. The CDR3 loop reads CASSLRTSGVYNEQFF. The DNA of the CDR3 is TGTGCCAGCAGCTTGAGGACTAGCGGGGTTTACAATGAGCAGTTCTTC.

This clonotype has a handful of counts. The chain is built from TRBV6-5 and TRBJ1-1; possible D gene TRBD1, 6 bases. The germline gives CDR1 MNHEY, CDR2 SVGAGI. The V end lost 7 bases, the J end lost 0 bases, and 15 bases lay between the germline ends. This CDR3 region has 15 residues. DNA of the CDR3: TGTGCCAGCATGTGGTTTGGACAGCTGAACACTGAAGCTTTCTTT. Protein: CASMWFGQLNTEAFF.

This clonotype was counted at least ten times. CDR3 in DNA: TGTGCCAGCAGCCAAGATCGGCGGGAGCCGTACGAGCAGTACTTC. Amino acid sequence: CASSQDRREPYEQYF. The genes are TRBV4-2 and TRBJ2-7, with 7 nucleotides matching TRBD2. In germline, CDR1 is LGHNA, CDR2 YNFKEQ. The CDR3 is 15 amino acids. The V and J ends lost 0 bases and 4 bases, in that order; junction bases with no gene match: 6.

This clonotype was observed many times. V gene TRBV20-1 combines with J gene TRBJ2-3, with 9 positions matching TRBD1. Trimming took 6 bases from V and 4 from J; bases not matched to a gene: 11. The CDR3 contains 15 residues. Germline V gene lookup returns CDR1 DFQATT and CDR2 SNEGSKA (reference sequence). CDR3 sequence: CSAQNMRQGADTQYF. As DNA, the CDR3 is TGCAGTGCCCAGAATATGAGACAGGGGGCAGATACGCAGTATTTT.

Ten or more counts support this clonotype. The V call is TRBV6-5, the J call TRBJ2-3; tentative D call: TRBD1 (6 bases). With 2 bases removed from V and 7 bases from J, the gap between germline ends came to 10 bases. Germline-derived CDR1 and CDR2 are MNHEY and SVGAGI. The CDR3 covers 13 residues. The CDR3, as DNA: TGTGCCAGCAGTTACCCGGGACAAAATACGCAGTATTTT. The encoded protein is CASSYPGQNTQYF.

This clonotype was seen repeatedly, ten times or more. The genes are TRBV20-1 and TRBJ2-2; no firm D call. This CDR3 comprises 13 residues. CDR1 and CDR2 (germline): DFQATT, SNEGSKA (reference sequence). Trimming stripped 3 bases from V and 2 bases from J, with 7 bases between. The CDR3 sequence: CSASFTNTGELFF. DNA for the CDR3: TGCAGTGCTAGTTTCACCAACACCGGGGAGCTGTTTTTT.

In nucleotides, the CDR3 is TGTGCCAGCAGCCACGCTAGCGGGGTCACAGATACGCAGTATTTT. This codes for CASSHASGVTDTQYF. The V gene is TRBV7-9, the J gene TRBJ2-3, with TRBD2 matching 9 bases. The CDR3 contains 15 residues. With V trimmed by 5 bases and J by 2 bases, 5 bases remained unmatched. The V gene's germline CDR1 is SEHNR and CDR2 FQNEAQ (reference sequence).

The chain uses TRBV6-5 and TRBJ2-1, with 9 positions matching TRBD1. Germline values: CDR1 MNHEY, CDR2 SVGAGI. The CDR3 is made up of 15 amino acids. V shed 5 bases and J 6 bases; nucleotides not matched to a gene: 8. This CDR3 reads CASSQRDRAVNEQFF. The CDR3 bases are TGTGCCAGCAGTCAGCGGGACAGGGCGGTCAATGAGCAGTTCTTC.

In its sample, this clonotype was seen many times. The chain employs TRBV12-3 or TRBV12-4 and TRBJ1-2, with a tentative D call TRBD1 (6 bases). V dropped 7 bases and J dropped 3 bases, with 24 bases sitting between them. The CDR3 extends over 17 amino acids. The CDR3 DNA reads TGTGCCAGCACTCTCCTCGGGGGGCACGAGGTGGACTATGGCTACACCTTC. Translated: CASTLLGGHEVDYGYTF.

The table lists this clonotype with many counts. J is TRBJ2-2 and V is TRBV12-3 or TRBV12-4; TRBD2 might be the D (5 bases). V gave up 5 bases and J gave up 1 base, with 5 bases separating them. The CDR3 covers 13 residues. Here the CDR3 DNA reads TGTGCCAGCAGTCGGGGGAACACCGGGGAGCTGTTTTTT. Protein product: CASSRGNTGELFF.

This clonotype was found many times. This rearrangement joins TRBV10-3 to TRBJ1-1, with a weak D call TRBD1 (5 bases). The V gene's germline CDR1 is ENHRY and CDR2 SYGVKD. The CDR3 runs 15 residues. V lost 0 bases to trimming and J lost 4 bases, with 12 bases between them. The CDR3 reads CAISESGLGGTEAFF. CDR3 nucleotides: TGTGCCATCAGTGAGTCGGGATTGGGGGGCACTGAAGCTTTCTTT.

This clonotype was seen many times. The CDR3 nucleotides are TGCAGCGTTGAAGAAACAGGAGGCATCGTTACTGAAGCTTTCTTT. It yields the protein CSVEETGGIVTEAFF. This sequence joins TRBV29-1 and TRBJ1-1; possibly TRBD1 for D (5 bases). The CDR3 contains 15 residues. Trimming pared 0 bases from V and 5 bases from J, leaving 16 bases between. CDR1 and CDR2 from the germline V gene are SQVTM and ANQGSEA. Full variable domain (missing parts from reference TRBV29-1 and TRBJ1-1): SAVISQKPSRDICQRGTSLTIQCQVDSQVTMMFWYRQQPGQSLTLIATANQGSEATYESGFVIDKFPISRPNLTFSTLTVSNMSPEDSSIYLCSVEETGGIVTEAFFGQGTRLTVV.

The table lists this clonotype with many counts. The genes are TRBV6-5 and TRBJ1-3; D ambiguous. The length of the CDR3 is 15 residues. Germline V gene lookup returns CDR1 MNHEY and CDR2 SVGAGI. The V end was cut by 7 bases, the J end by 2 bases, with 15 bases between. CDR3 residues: CASTTDREAGNTIYF. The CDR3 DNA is TGTGCCAGCACCACCGACCGGGAGGCTGGAAACACCATATATTTT.